A selection of T cell receptor beta chains follows, all from one sample in a study of T cell repertoires in cytomegalovirus infection. TCRdb reanalysed the reads using MiXCR and keeps one entry per CDR3 protein. The table has almost 550,000 distinct CDR3 sequences, approximately 16% seen once. The sequencing sample was made of CD8+ T cells from PBMCs. These receptors came from a human donor in good health (CMV status not recorded). Some clones in this sample may be carry-over from other donors' samples. CDR3s include the opening cysteine and the closing phenylalanine or tryptophan. Fields, in order: D gene, J gene, clone size, V gene, CDR3 protein, CDR3 DNA. The D gene is left open where the match is weak. Clone size, where shown, is once, few, many, or a class for clones that have expanded.

d_call: TRBD2; j_call: TRBJ2-1; clone_size: many; v_call: TRBV27; cdr3_aa: CASSPTGLGYNEQFF; cdr3_nt: TGTGCCAGCAGTCCCACGGGACTAGGGTACAATGAGCAGTTCTTC
d_call: .; j_call: TRBJ1-1; clone_size: many; v_call: TRBV28; cdr3_aa: CASSLLSSNTEAFF; cdr3_nt: TGTGCCAGCAGTCTCCTATCTTCAAACACTGAAGCTTTCTTT
d_call: TRBD2; j_call: TRBJ2-2; clone_size: .; v_call: TRBV2; cdr3_aa: CASQWEGELAGNTGELFF; cdr3_nt: TGTGCCAGCCAGTGGGAGGGGGAACTAGCGGGAAACACCGGGGAGCTGTTTTTT
d_call: .; j_call: TRBJ2-7; clone_size: .; v_call: TRBV6-1; cdr3_aa: CASSKGQSLSYEQYF; cdr3_nt: TGTGCCAGCAGTAAAGGACAGTCCCTCTCCTACGAGCAGTACTTC
d_call: TRBD1; j_call: TRBJ1-1; clone_size: many; v_call: TRBV10-3; cdr3_aa: CAISATGAVPAMNTEAFF; cdr3_nt: TGTGCCATCAGTGCCACAGGGGCCGTTCCAGCCATGAACACTGAAGCTTTCTTT
d_call: TRBD1; j_call: TRBJ2-7; clone_size: few; v_call: TRBV29-1; cdr3_aa: CSVPGQKAYEQYF; cdr3_nt: TGCAGCGTTCCGGGACAGAAGGCCTACGAGCAGTACTTC
d_call: TRBD1; j_call: TRBJ1-2; clone_size: many; v_call: TRBV29-1; cdr3_aa: CSVDFLDRAYGYTF; cdr3_nt: TGCAGCGTCGATTTCCTGGACAGGGCCTATGGCTACACCTTC
d_call: .; j_call: TRBJ2-2; clone_size: many; v_call: TRBV7-9; cdr3_aa: CASSRPDQGTGELFF; cdr3_nt: TGTGCCAGCAGCCGTCCAGACCAGGGCACCGGGGAGCTGTTTTTT
d_call: .; j_call: TRBJ1-4; clone_size: many; v_call: TRBV7-9; cdr3_aa: CASSPPGQFEEKLFF; cdr3_nt: TGTGCCAGCAGCCCCCCGGGGCAATTCGAGGAAAAACTGTTTTTT
d_call: .; j_call: TRBJ1-1; clone_size: .; v_call: TRBV25-1; cdr3_aa: CASLVNTEAFF; cdr3_nt: TGTGCCAGCCTAGTGAACACTGAAGCTTTCTTT
d_call: .; j_call: TRBJ2-3; clone_size: many; v_call: TRBV12-3/TRBV12-4; cdr3_aa: CASSLTGRADTQYF; cdr3_nt: TGTGCCAGCAGTTTAACAGGCAGGGCAGATACGCAGTATTTT
d_call: .; j_call: TRBJ2-3; clone_size: .; v_call: TRBV6-1; cdr3_aa: CASSGEWDGRTDTQYF; cdr3_nt: TGTGCCAGCAGTGGGGAATGGGACGGCCGCACAGATACGCAGTATTTT
d_call: TRBD2; j_call: TRBJ2-1; clone_size: once; v_call: TRBV27; cdr3_aa: CASSLAREGVEQFF; cdr3_nt: TGTGCCAGCAGTTTAGCTCGGGAGGGGGTTGAGCAGTTCTTC
d_call: TRBD1; j_call: TRBJ1-4; clone_size: .; v_call: TRBV28; cdr3_aa: CARDVWGQGREKLFF; cdr3_nt: TGTGCCAGAGACGTATGGGGACAGGGAAGAGAAAAACTGTTTTTT
d_call: .; j_call: TRBJ1-2; clone_size: .; v_call: TRBV28; cdr3_aa: CASSFPRTADYGYTF; cdr3_nt: TGTGCCAGCAGTTTCCCCCGGACCGCTGACTATGGCTACACCTTC
d_call: .; j_call: TRBJ2-1; clone_size: many; v_call: TRBV28; cdr3_aa: CASTIVRGDFGDNEQFF; cdr3_nt: TGTGCCAGCACCATTGTGAGGGGGGATTTCGGAGACAATGAGCAGTTCTTC
d_call: .; j_call: TRBJ2-2; clone_size: many; v_call: TRBV10-3; cdr3_aa: CAISGALGTGELFF; cdr3_nt: TGTGCCATCAGTGGGGCCCTTGGGACCGGGGAGCTGTTTTTT
d_call: TRBD2; j_call: TRBJ2-1; clone_size: few; v_call: TRBV30; cdr3_aa: CAWSAAGGGRNEQFF; cdr3_nt: TGTGCCTGGAGTGCAGCGGGAGGGGGTAGGAATGAGCAGTTCTTC
d_call: TRBD1; j_call: TRBJ1-1; clone_size: many; v_call: TRBV19; cdr3_aa: CASRLGQGIGTEAFF; cdr3_nt: TGTGCCAGTAGGCTCGGACAGGGGATCGGCACTGAAGCTTTCTTT
d_call: .; j_call: TRBJ1-6; clone_size: .; v_call: TRBV18; cdr3_aa: CASSPESAGSYNSPLHF; cdr3_nt: TGTGCCAGCTCACCAGAATCTGCAGGCTCCTATAATTCACCCCTCCACTTT
d_call: .; j_call: TRBJ1-1; clone_size: once; v_call: TRBV15; cdr3_aa: CATSTDPTNTEAFF; cdr3_nt: TGTGCCACCAGCACCGACCCAACGAACACTGAAGCTTTCTTT
d_call: .; j_call: TRBJ2-7; clone_size: many; v_call: TRBV27; cdr3_aa: CASSLSLAPPREQYF; cdr3_nt: TGTGCCAGCAGTTTGTCCCTTGCTCCGCCCCGCGAGCAGTACTTC
d_call: TRBD1; j_call: TRBJ2-5; clone_size: .; v_call: TRBV27; cdr3_aa: CASSPGQGDIQETQYF; cdr3_nt: TGTGCCAGCAGTCCGGGACAGGGCGACATCCAAGAGACCCAGTACTTC
d_call: .; j_call: TRBJ2-7; clone_size: .; v_call: TRBV27; cdr3_aa: CASSLSSFHYEQYF; cdr3_nt: TGTGCCAGCAGTTTATCTTCTTTCCACTACGAGCAGTACTTC
d_call: TRBD1; j_call: TRBJ1-1; clone_size: .; v_call: TRBV4-1; cdr3_aa: CASSQEGWLGQMNTEAFF; cdr3_nt: TGCGCCAGCAGCCAAGAAGGTTGGTTGGGACAGATGAACACTGAAGCTTTCTTT
d_call: .; j_call: TRBJ1-2; clone_size: few; v_call: TRBV5-5; cdr3_aa: CASSLGPGGTF; cdr3_nt: TGTGCCAGCAGCTTGGGGCCTGGCGGCACCTTC
d_call: .; j_call: TRBJ2-3; clone_size: many; v_call: TRBV12-3/TRBV12-4; cdr3_aa: CASKRTGNETDTQYF; cdr3_nt: TGTGCCAGCAAGAGAACAGGAAACGAGACAGATACGCAGTATTTT
d_call: TRBD2; j_call: TRBJ2-1; clone_size: few; v_call: TRBV28; cdr3_aa: CASSPSGNNEQFF; cdr3_nt: TGTGCCAGCAGCCCAAGCGGGAACAATGAGCAGTTCTTC
d_call: .; j_call: TRBJ1-1; clone_size: few; v_call: TRBV30; cdr3_aa: CAWDLGYRLNTEAFF; cdr3_nt: TGTGCCTGGGACCTAGGGTACCGGCTGAACACTGAAGCTTTCTTT
d_call: .; j_call: TRBJ2-7; clone_size: many; v_call: TRBV14; cdr3_aa: CASSEYRDYEQYF; cdr3_nt: TGTGCCAGCAGCGAATACAGGGACTACGAGCAGTACTTC
d_call: .; j_call: TRBJ1-4; clone_size: many; v_call: TRBV12-3/TRBV12-4; cdr3_aa: CASSSPIQGREKLFF; cdr3_nt: TGTGCCAGCAGTTCCCCTATACAGGGCAGAGAAAAACTGTTTTTT
d_call: .; j_call: TRBJ2-3; clone_size: .; v_call: TRBV23-1; cdr3_aa: CAGSQSSRRGSADTQYF; cdr3_nt: TGCGCCGGCAGTCAATCGAGTCGTAGAGGATCCGCAGATACGCAGTATTTT
d_call: TRBD1; j_call: TRBJ1-2; clone_size: many; v_call: TRBV7-9; cdr3_aa: CASSFDRDVNYGYTF; cdr3_nt: TGTGCCAGCAGCTTCGACAGGGATGTAAACTATGGCTACACCTTC
d_call: TRBD2; j_call: TRBJ2-2; clone_size: .; v_call: TRBV4-2; cdr3_aa: CASSDQTGTSGSHTGELFF; cdr3_nt: TGTGCCAGCAGCGACCAAACCGGGACTAGCGGGAGTCACACCGGGGAGCTGTTTTTT
d_call: TRBD2; j_call: TRBJ2-1; clone_size: few; v_call: TRBV2; cdr3_aa: CASSEKAGGGEQFF; cdr3_nt: TGTGCCAGCAGTGAAAAAGCGGGGGGGGGGGAGCAGTTCTTC
d_call: TRBD2; j_call: TRBJ2-1; clone_size: few; v_call: TRBV20-1; cdr3_aa: CSARELAGISYNEQFF; cdr3_nt: TGCAGTGCTAGAGAACTAGCGGGAATCTCCTACAATGAGCAGTTCTTC
d_call: .; j_call: TRBJ1-1; clone_size: few; v_call: TRBV6-6; cdr3_aa: CAINKGQNTEAFF; cdr3_nt: TGTGCCATCAATAAAGGACAGAACACTGAAGCTTTCTTT
d_call: .; j_call: TRBJ2-5; clone_size: few; v_call: TRBV6-5; cdr3_aa: CASSYSTTGQETQYF; cdr3_nt: TGTGCCAGCAGTTACTCCACGACAGGACAAGAGACCCAGTACTTC
d_call: .; j_call: TRBJ2-2; clone_size: .; v_call: TRBV10-3; cdr3_aa: CAISESDPLGTGELFF; cdr3_nt: TGTGCCATCAGTGAGTCGGACCCCTTGGGGACCGGGGAGCTGTTTTTT
d_call: TRBD2; j_call: TRBJ2-3; clone_size: many; v_call: TRBV7-8; cdr3_aa: CASSLGTRRTDTQYF; cdr3_nt: TGTGCCAGCAGCTTAGGGACTAGACGGACAGATACGCAGTATTTT
d_call: .; j_call: TRBJ2-7; clone_size: few; v_call: TRBV7-9; cdr3_aa: CASSPTSNEQYF; cdr3_nt: TGTGCCAGCAGCCCCACGTCAAACGAGCAGTACTTC
d_call: TRBD2; j_call: TRBJ2-3; clone_size: few; v_call: TRBV5-1; cdr3_aa: CASSGLAGSTDTQYF; cdr3_nt: TGCGCCAGCAGCGGACTAGCGGGTAGCACAGATACGCAGTATTTT
d_call: .; j_call: TRBJ2-7; clone_size: many; v_call: TRBV28; cdr3_aa: CASSFNPGGPYEQYF; cdr3_nt: TGTGCCAGCAGTTTTAATCCCGGGGGCCCCTACGAGCAGTACTTC
d_call: .; j_call: TRBJ2-3; clone_size: few; v_call: TRBV19; cdr3_aa: CASSLFPRGVTDTQYF; cdr3_nt: TGTGCCAGTAGCTTATTCCCCAGAGGGGTCACAGATACGCAGTATTTT
d_call: .; j_call: TRBJ1-1; clone_size: .; v_call: TRBV27; cdr3_aa: CASKRGVNTEAFF; cdr3_nt: TGTGCCAGCAAAAGGGGAGTGAACACTGAAGCTTTCTTT
d_call: .; j_call: TRBJ2-2; clone_size: few; v_call: TRBV19; cdr3_aa: CASSGLELFF; cdr3_nt: TGTGCCAGTAGCGGTTTGGAGCTGTTTTTT
d_call: .; j_call: TRBJ2-7; clone_size: .; v_call: TRBV10-3; cdr3_aa: CAISASQGYEQYF; cdr3_nt: TGTGCCATCAGTGCCTCCCAGGGGTACGAGCAGTACTTC
d_call: .; j_call: TRBJ1-5; clone_size: many; v_call: TRBV6-1; cdr3_aa: CASKSDGNSNQPQHF; cdr3_nt: TGTGCCAGCAAATCGGACGGAAATAGCAATCAGCCCCAGCATTTT